Following are 12 T cell receptor beta chains from one sample sequenced in a study of blood T cell repertoires in COVID-19. Clones were read by immunoSEQ multiplex PCR, and TCRdb kept only the in-frame ones, dropping some. The sample shows 100,000 to 150,000 clones, around 81% of them seen only once. The sample consisted of peripheral blood. All receptors derive from a man aged 35 to 55 with active or convalescent COVID-19.

The V gene is TRBV7-9, the J gene TRBJ2-1; 8 bases map to TRBD1. CDR1 and CDR2 from the germline V gene are SEHNR and FQNEAQ (reference sequence). V was clipped by 5 bases and J by 8 bases; unmatched bases: 8. The CDR3 has 14 residues. The CDR3 spells CASSPPDRVDEQFF. The CDR3 DNA is TGTGCCAGCAGCCCACCGGACAGGGTTGATGAGCAGTTCTTC.

This chain uses TRBV6-6 with TRBJ1-1; D call uncertain. The V and J ends lost 2 bases and 1 base respectively, with 8 bases between them. The CDR3 is 14 residues long. Germline CDR1 is MNHNY and CDR2 is SVGAGI (reference sequence). CDR3 sequence: CASSYAESNTEAFF. The CDR3 DNA is TGTGCCAGCAGTTACGCGGAGTCGAACACTGAAGCTTTCTTT.

The J gene is TRBJ1-4, the V gene TRBV7-2; no firm D call. The CDR3 extends over 15 amino acids. The germline gives CDR1 SGHTA, CDR2 FQGNSA. Trimming took 3 bases from V and 8 from J, leaving 16 bases between them. Written as DNA, the CDR3 is TGTGCCAGCAGCTTTAGCGGCCTCGATTCCGAAAAACTGTTTTTT. It codes for CASSFSGLDSEKLFF. Complete variable domain (other parts from reference TRBV7-2 and TRBJ1-4): GAGVSQSPSNKVTEKGKDVELRCDPISGHTALYWYRQSLGQGLEFLIYFQGNSAPDKSGLPSDRFSAERTGGSVSTLTIQRTQQEDSAVYLCASSFSGLDSEKLFFGSGTQLSVL.

This clone has just a few counts. V and J are TRBV3-1 (or the pseudogene TRBV3-2) and TRBJ1-6; D possibly corresponds to TRBD1 (5 bases). Trimming took off 2 bases at V and 10 bases at J, with 9 bases between the two ends. This CDR3 contains 13 residues. Per the germline V gene, CDR1 is LGHDT and CDR2 is YNNKEL (reference sequence). The CDR3 nucleotides are TGTGCCAGCAGCCAACTGCGGGGCTCACCCCTCCACTTT. It translates to CASSQLRGSPLHF.

The V and J genes are TRBV7-2 and TRBJ2-1; 7 nucleotides match TRBD2. V was clipped by 2 bases and J by 5 bases; unmatched bases: 3. The V gene's germline CDR1 is SGHTA and CDR2 FQGNSA. The CDR3 has 14 residues. CDR3 sequence: CASSLSGEHNEQFF. Here the CDR3 DNA reads TGTGCCAGCAGCTTAAGCGGGGAGCACAATGAGCAGTTCTTC.

The chain is built from TRBV6-5 and TRBJ1-2; no clear D. V dropped 7 bases and J dropped 2 bases, with 14 bases sitting between them. This CDR3 has 14 amino acids. Germline CDR1 and CDR2: MNHEY and SVGAGI. The CDR3 DNA follows: TGTGCCAGCACCGAAGTCGGCAGGAACTATGGCTACACCTTC. It specifies CASTEVGRNYGYTF.

V is TRBV19 and J is TRBJ1-2; the D is unclear. The CDR3 spans 14 residues. Germline-derived CDR1 and CDR2 are LNHDA and SQIVND (reference sequence). Trimming took off 7 bases at V and 0 bases at J, with 12 bases between the two ends. Written as DNA, the CDR3 is TGTGCCAGTAACCCCGGTTCCGCTAACTATGGCTACACCTTC. This sequence encodes CASNPGSANYGYTF.

The chain is built from TRBV2 and TRBJ2-5, with D possibly being TRBD1 (5 bases). This CDR3 spans 13 amino acids. Looked up from germline, CDR1 is SNHLY and CDR2 is FYNNEI. The ends were cut back, 1 base at V and 4 bases at J, with 7 bases in the middle. CDR3 nucleotides: TGTGCCAGCAGTGAAGGGACACCAGAGACCCAGTACTTC. Translated, it gives CASSEGTPETQYF.

J is TRBJ2-1 and V is TRBV9; the match to TRBD2 covers 10 bases. Unmatched junction bases numbered 13, after V lost 6 bases and J lost 10 bases. Germline CDR1 and CDR2: SGDLS and YYNGEE. The CDR3 sequence is 15 residues long. The CDR3 DNA sequence: TGTGCCAGCACCCGGGGAGGGCTAGCGGGGGTGGAGCAGTTCTTC. Its translation is CASTRGGLAGVEQFF.

The chain recombines TRBV12-3 or TRBV12-4 with TRBJ1-2, with D possibly TRBD1 on 6 matching bases. This CDR3 contains 11 residues. V was trimmed by 7 bases and J by 4 bases, leaving 7 bases between them. The CDR3 coding sequence is TGTGCCAGCACCAGGGGCTATGGCTACACCTTC. Protein: CASTRGYGYTF.

The rearrangement joins TRBV6-1 to TRBJ2-3, with 7 bases aligning to TRBD1. The CDR3 has 16 residues. J gave up 0 bases and V 2 bases, and 5 bases lay outside the gene matches. Germline V lookup: CDR1 MNHNS, CDR2 SASEGT. CDR3: CASSEWDRTSTDTQYF. The CDR3 nucleotides are TGTGCCAGCAGTGAATGGGACAGAACTAGCACAGATACGCAGTATTTT.

This chain uses TRBV20-1 with TRBJ1-2; D perhaps matches TRBD1 (5 bases). Trimming removed 7 bases from V and 7 bases from J, with 13 bases in between. Looked up from germline, CDR1 is DFQATT and CDR2 is SNEGSKA (reference sequence). CDR3 length: 11 amino acids. The CDR3 nucleotides read TGCAGTGTACGGCAGGGTAGTGGCTACACCTTC. This codes for CSVRQGSGYTF.